The clone carrying this T cell receptor (beta chain) was detected only a few times. The assay was immunoSEQ multiplex PCR, and TCRdb's table has in-frame clones only and misses some. The data hold about 200,000 clones, with 81% observed a single time. The sample belongs to a study of blood T cell repertoires in COVID-19. Sequenced input: PBMCs or T cells enriched from blood (not recorded which). This clonotype originated in a woman aged 50 to 60 with acute COVID-19.

The CDR3 DNA sequence: TGTGCCTGGAGTACGGTAGCGGTTGAGACCCAGTACTTC. Encoded protein: CAWSTVAVETQYF. The chain combines TRBV30 with TRBJ2-5, with TRBD2 as a possible D gene (6 bases). V dropped 2 bases and J dropped 5 bases, with 12 bases sitting between them. CDR1 and CDR2 (germline): GTSNPN, SVGIG (reference sequence). This CDR3 has 13 amino acids.